Following are 2 T cell receptor beta chains from one sample sequenced in a study of T cell repertoires in ileal Crohn's disease. The method was immunoSEQ multiplex PCR; TCRdb's version includes in-frame clones alone and lacks a portion of them. The repertoire holds some 14,000 clones, with 70% to 80% as singletons. Sample time point: inflamed ileum from the surgical specimen. Sequencing was carried out using ileal tissue. The receptor set was obtained from an adult with Crohn's disease.

The chain combines TRBV19 with TRBJ1-5, with TRBD1 as a possible D gene (5 bases). Per the germline V gene, CDR1 is LNHDA and CDR2 is SQIVND (reference sequence). The CDR3 extends over 15 amino acids. V dropped 5 bases and J dropped 3 bases, with 14 bases sitting between them. The CDR3 loop reads CASSPRRDPNQPQHF. The CDR3 region has the DNA TGTGCCAGTAGTCCACGCAGGGACCCCAATCAGCCCCAGCATTTT.

This clone has just one count. The chain is built from TRBV30 and TRBJ1-2, with a possible D match to TRBD1 (5 bases). The germline gives CDR1 GTSNPN, CDR2 SVGIG (reference sequence). This CDR3 has 15 amino acids. V gave up 0 bases and J gave up 8 bases, with 19 bases separating them. The CDR3 DNA follows: TGTGCCTGGAGTGTAATAGGGAAAGGGGCTAGGGGCTACACCTTC. Residues: CAWSVIGKGARGYTF. Using reference TRBV30 and TRBJ1-2 for the parts outside the CDR3, the full variable domain is SQTIHQWPATLVQPVGSPLSLECTVEGTSNPNLYWYRQAAGRGLQLLFYSVGIGQISSEVPQNLSASRPQDRQFILSSKKLLLSDSGFYLCAWSVIGKGARGYTFGSGTRLTVV.